This T cell receptor (beta chain) was obtained from a study of tissue T cells after allogeneic stem cell transplantation. Germline V gene data show CDR1 as SGHLS and CDR2 as HYDKME. The CDR3 runs to 13 residues. V lost 6 bases to trimming and J lost 0 bases, with 11 bases between them. Some clones are missing from TCRdb's copy, which holds only in-frame ones; the method was immunoSEQ multiplex PCR. Altogether over 3,500 clones are present, 45% to 50% being singletons, with the ten largest covering roughly 16%. Comment on this clone: The antigen remains unidentified. All gene names here are mouse names. The sequenced fragment ends 1 residue before the CDR3 boundary, so the rest is inferred from the germline J gene.

Time point in this sample: mouse harvest day 14 after allogeneic transplant. Mouse grafts combined 10^7 T-cell-depleted bone marrow cells with 10^6 splenic CD5+ T cells. Study-wide results and limits: Shared clones across patients were few; motif clustering revealed tissue-specific shared signatures. Blood and spleen captured only part of the tissue TCR repertoire. The patient cohort was small and clinically heterogeneous, with limited sampling depth.

The chain is built from TRBV12-2 and TRBJ2-7; a weak D match, TRBD1 (6 bases). The origin of this receptor is a female BALB/c mouse given C57BL/6 T cells with graft-versus-host disease after an allogeneic hematopoietic cell transplant. The material sequenced was gut tissue. The CDR3 DNA, read in part, is TGTGCCAGCCGCGACAGGAGCTCCTATGAACAGTAC. Amino acid sequence: CASRDRSSYEQY. The CDR3, in full, reads CASRDRSSYEQYF.